This TCR beta chain was observed in a study of T cell responses to AZD1222 COVID-19 vaccine. The wider study: Combined were second doses at about 4 or about 12 weeks.

Some clones are missing from TCRdb's copy, which holds only in-frame ones; the method was immunoSEQ multiplex PCR. The data contain around 260,000 clones, approximately 95% of them seen just once; the ten biggest clones take up around 0.5%. General study points: The donors showed a predominance of white British ancestry and of females, with possible underestimation of clonal diversity. Spike-wide coverage was observed for vaccine-associated CD4 TCRs, with dominant responses at 160-218 and 743-854. Spike-specific TCR breadth and depth grew following two AZD1222 doses.

Note on this clone: Its antigen is unidentified.

The source is an adult in good health. The input for sequencing was peripheral blood, taken on day 0 of AZD1222 vaccination.

DNA of the CDR3: TGCGCCAGCACAATGACTAGCGGGAGATCTGAGCAGTTCTTC. Its translation is CASTMTSGRSEQFF. The chain links TRBV5-1 to TRBJ2-1, with 12 bases lining up with TRBD2. Germline assignment: CDR1 SGHRS and CDR2 YFSETQ. The CDR3 runs to 14 residues. V gave up 6 bases and J gave up 9 bases; unmatched junction bases: 7.